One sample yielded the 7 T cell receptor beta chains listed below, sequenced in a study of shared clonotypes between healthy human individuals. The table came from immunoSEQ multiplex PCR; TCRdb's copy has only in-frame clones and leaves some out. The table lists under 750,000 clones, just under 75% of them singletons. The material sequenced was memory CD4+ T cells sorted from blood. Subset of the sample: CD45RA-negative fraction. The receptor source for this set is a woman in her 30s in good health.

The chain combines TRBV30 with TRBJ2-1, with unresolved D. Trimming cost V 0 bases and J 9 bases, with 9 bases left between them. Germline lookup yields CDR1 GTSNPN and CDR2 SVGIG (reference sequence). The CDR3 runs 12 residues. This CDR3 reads CAWSVLEAEQFF. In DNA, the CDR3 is TGTGCCTGGAGTGTACTGGAAGCTGAGCAGTTCTTC.

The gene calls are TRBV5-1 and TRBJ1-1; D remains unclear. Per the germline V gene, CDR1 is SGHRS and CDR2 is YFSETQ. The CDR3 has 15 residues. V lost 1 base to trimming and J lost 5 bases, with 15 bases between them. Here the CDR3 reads CASSLSAVAGTEAFF. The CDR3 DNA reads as TGCGCCAGCAGCTTGTCCGCCGTTGCGGGGACTGAAGCTTTCTTT.

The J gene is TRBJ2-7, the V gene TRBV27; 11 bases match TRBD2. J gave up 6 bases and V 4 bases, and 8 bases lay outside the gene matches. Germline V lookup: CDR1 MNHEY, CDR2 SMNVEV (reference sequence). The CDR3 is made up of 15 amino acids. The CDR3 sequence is CASSYGTSGMGEQYF. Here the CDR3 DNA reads TGTGCCAGCAGTTACGGGACTAGCGGAATGGGCGAGCAGTACTTC.

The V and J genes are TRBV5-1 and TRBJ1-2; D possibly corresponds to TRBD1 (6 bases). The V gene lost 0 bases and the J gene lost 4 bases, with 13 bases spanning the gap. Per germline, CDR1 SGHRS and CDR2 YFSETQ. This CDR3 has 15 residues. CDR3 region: CASSLGQGRSYGYTF. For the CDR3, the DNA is TGCGCCAGCAGCTTGGGTCAGGGGCGTAGCTATGGCTACACCTTC.

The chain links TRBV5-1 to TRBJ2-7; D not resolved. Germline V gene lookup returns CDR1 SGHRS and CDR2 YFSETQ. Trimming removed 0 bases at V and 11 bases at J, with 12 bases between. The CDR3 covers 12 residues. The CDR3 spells CASSLVKMNEYF. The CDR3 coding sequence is TGCGCCAGCAGCTTGGTCAAAATGAATGAGTACTTC.

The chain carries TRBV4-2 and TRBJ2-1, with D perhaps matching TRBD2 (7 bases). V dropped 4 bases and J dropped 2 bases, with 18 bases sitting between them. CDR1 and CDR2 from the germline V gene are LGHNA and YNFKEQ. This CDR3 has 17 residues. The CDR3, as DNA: TGTGCCAGCAGCCCGTCCGGGGGCGGGAGACCCTACAATGAGCAGTTCTTC. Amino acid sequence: CASSPSGGGRPYNEQFF.

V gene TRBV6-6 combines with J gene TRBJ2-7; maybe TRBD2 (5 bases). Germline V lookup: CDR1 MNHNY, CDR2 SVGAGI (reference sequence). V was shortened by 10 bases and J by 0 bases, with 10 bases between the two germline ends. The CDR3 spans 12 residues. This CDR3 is CATKDFSYEQYF. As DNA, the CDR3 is TGTGCCACCAAGGACTTCTCCTACGAGCAGTACTTC.